This record looks at one TCR beta chain sequence and its context. Its antigen is unknown. The record has no base qualities; no much larger clone is one base away. The sample is drawn from a study of OX40 agonist ivuxolimab in advanced cancers. In terms of the full investigation: Ivuxolimab, which targeted the costimulatory receptor OX40 (CD134), was an agonistic, fully human IgG2 monoclonal antibody. The monotherapy dose-escalation portion (N of about 47 patients) of the phase I ivuxolimab trial is reported in the paper. Peripheral TCRbeta sequencing aimed to test whether ivuxolimab altered TCR sequence diversity and caused clonal T-cell expansion. Intravenous ivuxolimab was administered to patients every 2 weeks at six dose levels: 0.01, 0.1, 0.3, 1.5, 3 and 10 mg/kg. Patients were allowed to have had prior anti-PD-1, anti-PD-L1 or anti-CTLA-4 therapy, and approximately 40% of the dose-escalation patients had been treated with checkpoint inhibitors. Partial responses occurred in three dose-escalation patients, of whom one had hepatocellular carcinoma and two had cutaneous melanoma. In the dose-escalation cohort, around four fifths of patients were male, and the mean age was approximately 60 years, with a range of roughly 20 to 80. Of the roughly 51 patients in dose escalation, some 20 had hepatocellular carcinoma, approximately 15 had melanoma, 9 had renal cell carcinoma and 9 had head and neck cancer. Overall study outcomes, separate from this receptor: After ivuxolimab, expanded clones were on average more numerous among CD8+ T cells than among CD4+ T cells. Partial responders in the 0.1-3.0 mg/kg groups had among the lowest normalized peripheral clonal expansion, especially among CD8+ T cells. Antigen specificity was not determined for the clonally expanded peripheral T cells. Low levels of normalized T-cell clonal expansion were also shown by some nonresponding patients. At doses of 0.1 to 3.0 mg/kg, clonal expansion of both CD4+ and CD8+ blood T cells was observed from baseline to week 6.

Genomic DNA was extracted from sorted cells for sequencing of the TCRbeta CDR3 region. The immunoSEQ Assay was used to sequence the TCRbeta CDR3 regions. TCRdb retrieved this table from immuneACCESS and kept in-frame rearrangements only. Not all clones are present; in checked studies, unresolved V genes account for under half, and no reason is known for the remainder. The sample table contains 83,000 or so clones; only one count was recorded for 65% to 85% of them. The ten largest account for under 8% of the sample. Patients with autoimmune disease history or receiving systemic immunosuppression were excluded from the trial. Peripheral blood for TCR sequencing was drawn from every dose cohort at baseline, at cycle 4 day 1 and at cycle 7 day 1. Samples were obtained from an open-label, multicenter, first-in-human phase I dose-escalation trial of ivuxolimab. Adults with locally advanced or metastatic melanoma, renal cell, hepatocellular, or head and neck squamous cell carcinoma were enrolled in the trial. Before TCR sequencing, CD4+ and CD8+ T cells were separately sorted from peripheral blood.

Sequences were derived from CD4+ or CD8+ T cells sorted from blood, sampled in a trial of the OX40 agonist ivuxolimab. The sequence was collected from an adult with an advanced solid tumor such as melanoma, head and neck, liver or kidney cancer.

This receptor carries the CDR3 CATSRDLGETYEQYF. Here is the DNA: TGTGCCACCAGCAGAGATCTTGGAGAGACCTACGAGCAGTACTTC. The chain is encoded by TRBV15 joined to TRBJ2-7; no D gene call is confident. V is cut by 0 bases and J by 2 bases, and the space between the germline ends is 11 bases. The CDR3 covers 15 residues, taking in both the cysteine and the phenylalanine. Only the CDR3 DNA is retained, 45 bases long and in frame from the first base. Reading the germline V gene (reference sequence) gives CDR1 LNHNV and CDR2 YYDKDF.